This TCR beta chain was observed in a study of CD8 T cells in ankylosing spondylitis. MiXCR, run by TCRdb on the 5' RACE reads, gives a single entry per CDR3 protein. The sample lists some 250,000 distinct CDR3 sequences; 8% to 9.5% were seen once. In this sample, this clonotype turned up many times. This CDR3 has 16 amino acids. V lost 1 base to trimming and J lost 1 base, with 11 bases between them. Germline V CDR1 and CDR2: SGHTA, FQGNSA. The gene calls are TRBV7-2 and TRBJ1-3, with D tentatively TRBD1 (5 bases). This sequence originates from a male donor with ankylosing spondylitis or in good health (not recorded which). Sequences were obtained from blood, either unsorted or a sorted T cell fraction (not recorded which). The CDR3 reads CASSLDTGLSGNTIYF. Here the CDR3 DNA reads TGTGCCAGCAGCTTAGATACAGGACTGTCTGGAAACACCATATATTTT. The variable domain in full, completed from reference TRBV7-2 and TRBJ1-3, reads GAGVSQSPSNKVTEKGKDVELRCDPISGHTALYWYRQSLGQGLEFLIYFQGNSAPDKSGLPSDRFSAERTGGSVSTLTIQRTQQEDSAVYLCASSLDTGLSGNTIYFGEGSWLTVV.